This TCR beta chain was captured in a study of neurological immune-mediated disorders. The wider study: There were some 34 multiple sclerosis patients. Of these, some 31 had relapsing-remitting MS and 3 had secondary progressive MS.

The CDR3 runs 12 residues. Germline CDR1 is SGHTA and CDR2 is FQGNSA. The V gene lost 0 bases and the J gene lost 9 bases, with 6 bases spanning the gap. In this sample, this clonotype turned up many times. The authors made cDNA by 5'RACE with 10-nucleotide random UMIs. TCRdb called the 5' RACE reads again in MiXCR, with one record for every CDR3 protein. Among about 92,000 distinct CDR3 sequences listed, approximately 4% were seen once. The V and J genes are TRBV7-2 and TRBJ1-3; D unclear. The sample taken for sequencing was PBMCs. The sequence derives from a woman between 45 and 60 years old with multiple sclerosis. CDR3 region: CASSLAPGTIYF. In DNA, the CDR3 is TGTGCCAGCAGCTTAGCACCGGGCACCATATATTTT.